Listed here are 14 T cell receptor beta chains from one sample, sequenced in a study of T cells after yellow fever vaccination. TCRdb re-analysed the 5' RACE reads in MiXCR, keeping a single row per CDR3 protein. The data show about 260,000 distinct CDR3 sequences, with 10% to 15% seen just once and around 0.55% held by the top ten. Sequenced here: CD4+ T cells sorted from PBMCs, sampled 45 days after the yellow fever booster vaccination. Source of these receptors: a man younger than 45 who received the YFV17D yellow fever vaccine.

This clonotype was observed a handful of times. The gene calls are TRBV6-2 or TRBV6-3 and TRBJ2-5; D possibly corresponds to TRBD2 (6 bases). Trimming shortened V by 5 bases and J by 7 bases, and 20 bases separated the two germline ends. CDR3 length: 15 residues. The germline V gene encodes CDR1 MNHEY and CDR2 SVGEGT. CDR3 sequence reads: CASSQQQDPRGTQYF. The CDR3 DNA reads TGTGCCAGCAGTCAACAACAGGACCCGCGGGGGACCCAGTACTTC.

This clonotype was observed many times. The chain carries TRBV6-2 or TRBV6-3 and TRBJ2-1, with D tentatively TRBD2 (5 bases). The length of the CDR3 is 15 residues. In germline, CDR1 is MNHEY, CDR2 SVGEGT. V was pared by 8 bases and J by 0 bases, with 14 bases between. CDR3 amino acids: CASRRRSSSYNEQFF. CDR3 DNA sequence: TGTGCCAGCCGAAGGAGGAGTAGCTCCTACAATGAGCAGTTCTTC.

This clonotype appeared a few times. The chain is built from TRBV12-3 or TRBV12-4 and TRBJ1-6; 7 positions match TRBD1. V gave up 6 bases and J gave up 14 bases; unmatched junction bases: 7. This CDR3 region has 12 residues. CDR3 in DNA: TGTGCCAGCAGGCTACAGGGGCCCACCCTCCACTTT. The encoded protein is CASRLQGPTLHF.

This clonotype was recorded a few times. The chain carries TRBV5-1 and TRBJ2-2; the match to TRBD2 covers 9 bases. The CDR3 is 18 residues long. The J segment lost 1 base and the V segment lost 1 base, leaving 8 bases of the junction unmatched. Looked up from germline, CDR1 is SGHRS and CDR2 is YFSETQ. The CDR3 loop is CASSLRVRAGGNTGELFF. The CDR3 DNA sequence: TGCGCCAGCAGCTTGAGGGTTCGAGCGGGAGGGAACACCGGGGAGCTGTTTTTT.

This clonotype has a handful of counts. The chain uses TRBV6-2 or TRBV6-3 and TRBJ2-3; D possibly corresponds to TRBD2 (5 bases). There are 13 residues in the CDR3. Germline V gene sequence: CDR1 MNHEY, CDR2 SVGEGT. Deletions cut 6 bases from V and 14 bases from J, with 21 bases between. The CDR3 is CASRSAGSNQAYF. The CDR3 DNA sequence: TGTGCCAGCAGATCGGCGGGTAGCAACCAGGCGTATTTT.

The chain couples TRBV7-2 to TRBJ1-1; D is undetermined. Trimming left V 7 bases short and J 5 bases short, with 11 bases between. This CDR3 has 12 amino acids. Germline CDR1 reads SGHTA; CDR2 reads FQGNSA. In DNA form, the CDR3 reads TGTGCCAGCACCCTAAGTTGGACTGAAGCTTTCTTT. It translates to CASTLSWTEAFF.

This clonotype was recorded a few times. The CDR3 sequence: CAIWGDSGEYNEQFF. CDR3 nucleotides: TGTGCCATCTGGGGGGACTCAGGGGAATACAATGAGCAGTTCTTC. The chain links TRBV10-3 to TRBJ2-1; D may correspond to TRBD1 or TRBD2 (6 bases each). Germline V CDR1 and CDR2: ENHRY, SYGVKD. This CDR3 is built from 15 residues. The V and J ends lost 8 bases and 4 bases respectively, with 18 bases between them.

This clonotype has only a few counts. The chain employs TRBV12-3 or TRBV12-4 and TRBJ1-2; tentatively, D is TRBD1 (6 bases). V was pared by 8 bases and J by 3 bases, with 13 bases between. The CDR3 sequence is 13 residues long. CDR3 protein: CASQGTEDYGYTF. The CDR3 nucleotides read TGTGCCAGCCAGGGGACGGAAGACTATGGCTACACCTTC.

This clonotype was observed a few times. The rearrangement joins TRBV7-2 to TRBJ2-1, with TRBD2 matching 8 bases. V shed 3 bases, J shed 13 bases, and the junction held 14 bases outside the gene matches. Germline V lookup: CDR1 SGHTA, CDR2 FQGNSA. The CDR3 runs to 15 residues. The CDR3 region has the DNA TGTGCCAGCAGCTTCTCCGGGACTAGAGAGTTTGCCCAGTTCTTC. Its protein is CASSFSGTREFAQFF.

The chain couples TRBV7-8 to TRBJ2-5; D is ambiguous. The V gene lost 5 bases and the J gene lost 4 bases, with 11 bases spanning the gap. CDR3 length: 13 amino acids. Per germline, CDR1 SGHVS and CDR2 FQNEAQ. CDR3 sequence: CASSRRSGETQYF. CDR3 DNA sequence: TGTGCCAGCAGCCGAAGGTCGGGAGAGACCCAGTACTTC.

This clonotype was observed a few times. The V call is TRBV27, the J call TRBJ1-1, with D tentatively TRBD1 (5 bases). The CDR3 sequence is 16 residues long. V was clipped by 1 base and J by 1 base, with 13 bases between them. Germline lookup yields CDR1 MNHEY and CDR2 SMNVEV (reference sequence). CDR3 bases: TGTGCCAGCAGTTTATACAGGCCCGTGGGGAACACTGAAGCTTTCTTT. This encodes CASSLYRPVGNTEAFF.

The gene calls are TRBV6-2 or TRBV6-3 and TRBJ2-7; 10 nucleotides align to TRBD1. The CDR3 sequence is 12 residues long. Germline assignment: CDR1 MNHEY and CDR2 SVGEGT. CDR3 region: CASTGGLYEQYF. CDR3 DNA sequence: TGTGCGTCGACAGGGGGCCTCTACGAGCAGTACTTC.

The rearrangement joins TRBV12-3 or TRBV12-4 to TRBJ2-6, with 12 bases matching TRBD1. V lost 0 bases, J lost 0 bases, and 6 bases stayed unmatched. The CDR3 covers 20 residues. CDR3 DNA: TGTGCCAGCAGTTTAGCCGGGACAGGGGGCTCGAGCTCTGGGGCCAACGTCCTGACTTTC. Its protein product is CASSLAGTGGSSSGANVLTF.

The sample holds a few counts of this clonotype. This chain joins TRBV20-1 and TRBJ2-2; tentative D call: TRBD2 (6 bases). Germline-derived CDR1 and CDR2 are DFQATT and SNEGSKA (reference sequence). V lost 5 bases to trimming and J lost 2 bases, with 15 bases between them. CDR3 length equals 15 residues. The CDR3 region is CSAPNSGANTGELFF. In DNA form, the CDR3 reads TGCAGTGCTCCGAATAGCGGAGCTAACACCGGGGAGCTGTTTTTT.